Given below is one T cell receptor (beta chain) in context. Trimming took off 0 bases at V and 0 bases at J, with 3 bases between the two ends. Germline V gene sequence: CDR1 SQVTM, CDR2 ANQGSEA. The CDR3 contains 12 residues. Individuals aged 18 to 89 years were recruited from 24 US areas. Those designated as exposed participants met a COVID-19 case within 2 weeks before study entry. This sample is part of a study of blood T cell repertoires in COVID-19. Study overall: The study drew acute and convalescent COVID-19 samples from the United States, Italy and Spain.

Methods used by the authors: Counts of nucleated cells, estimated from reference gene primer amplification, were obtained. TCRdb's table, derived via immunoSEQ multiplex PCR, lists solely in-frame clones and lacks some. V and J calls and clone size follow that table, whereas D and trimming were derived from the DNA. The sample contains roughly 430,000 clones, 70% to 90% of which appear only once. The origin of this receptor is a woman between 18 and 29 years old who had been exposed to COVID-19. Sequenced material: PBMCs or T cells enriched from blood (not recorded which). V is TRBV29-1 and J is TRBJ2-7; D unclear. This CDR3 is CSVEDSSYEQYF. CDR3 bases: TGCAGCGTTGAAGACAGCTCCTACGAGCAGTACTTC.